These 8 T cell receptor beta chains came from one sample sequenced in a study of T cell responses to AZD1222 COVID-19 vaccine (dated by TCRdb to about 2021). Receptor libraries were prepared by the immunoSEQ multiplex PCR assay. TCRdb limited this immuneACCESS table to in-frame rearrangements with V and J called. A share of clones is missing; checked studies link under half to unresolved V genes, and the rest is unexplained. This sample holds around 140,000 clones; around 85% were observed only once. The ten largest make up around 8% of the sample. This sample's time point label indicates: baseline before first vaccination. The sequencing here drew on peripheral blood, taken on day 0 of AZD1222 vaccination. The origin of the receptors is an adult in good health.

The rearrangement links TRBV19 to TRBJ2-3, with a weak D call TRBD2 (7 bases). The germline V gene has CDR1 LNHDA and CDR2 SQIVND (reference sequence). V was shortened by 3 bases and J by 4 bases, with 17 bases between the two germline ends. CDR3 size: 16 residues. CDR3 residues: CASSIGIGGGPDTQYF. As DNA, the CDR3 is TGTGCCAGTAGTATCGGGATTGGGGGGGGCCCAGATACGCAGTATTTT.

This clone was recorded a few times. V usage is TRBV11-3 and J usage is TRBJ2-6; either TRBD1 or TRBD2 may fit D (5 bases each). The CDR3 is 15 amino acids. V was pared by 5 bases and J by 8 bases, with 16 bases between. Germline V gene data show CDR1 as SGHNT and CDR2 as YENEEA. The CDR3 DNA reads TGTGCCAGCAGCCCGTCGGCAGGGACGACCAACGTCCTGACTTTC. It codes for CASSPSAGTTNVLTF.

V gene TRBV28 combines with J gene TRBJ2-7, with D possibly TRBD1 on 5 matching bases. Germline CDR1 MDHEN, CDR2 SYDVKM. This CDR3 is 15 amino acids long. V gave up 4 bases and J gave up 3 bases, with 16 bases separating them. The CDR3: CASSSRVSYRYEQYF. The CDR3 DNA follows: TGTGCCAGCAGTTCCAGGGTCTCCTACCGCTACGAGCAGTACTTC. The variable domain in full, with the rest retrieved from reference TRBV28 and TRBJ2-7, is DVKVTQSSRYLVKRTGEKVFLECVQDMDHENMFWYRQDPGLGLRLIYFSYDVKMKEKGDIPEGYSVSREKKERFSLILESASTNQTSMYLCASSSRVSYRYEQYFGPGTRLTVT.

This CDR3 reads CASSPGQGTYQPQHF. The CDR3 DNA reads as TGCGCCAGCAGCCCCGGACAGGGGACCTATCAGCCCCAGCATTTT. The J gene is TRBJ1-5, the V gene TRBV5-1, with 9 bases matching TRBD1. V was clipped by 4 bases and J by 5 bases; unmatched bases: 7. There are 15 residues in the CDR3. CDR1 and CDR2 (germline): SGHRS, YFSETQ. The whole variable domain, remainder taken from reference TRBV5-1 and TRBJ1-5, is KAGVTQTPRYLIKTRGQQVTLSCSPISGHRSVSWYQQTPGQGLQFLFEYFSETQRNKGNFPGRFSGRQFSNSRSEMNVSTLELGDSALYLCASSPGQGTYQPQHFGDGTRLSIL.

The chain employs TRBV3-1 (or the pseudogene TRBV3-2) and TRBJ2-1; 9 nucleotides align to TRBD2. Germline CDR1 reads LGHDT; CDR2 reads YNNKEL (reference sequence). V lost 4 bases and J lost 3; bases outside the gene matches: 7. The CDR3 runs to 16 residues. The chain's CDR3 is CASSLSGGYVYNEQFF. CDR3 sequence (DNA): TGTGCCAGCAGCCTCAGCGGGGGGTACGTCTACAATGAGCAGTTCTTC.

CDR3 protein: CASSSRKEGYEQYF. Written as DNA, the CDR3 is TGTGCCAGCAGCTCTCGAAAAGAGGGCTACGAGCAGTACTTC. The gene calls are TRBV11-2 and TRBJ2-7; a weak D match, TRBD2 (5 bases). Germline CDR1 is SGHAT and CDR2 is FQNNGV. The CDR3 loop spans 14 amino acids. V lost 4 bases and J lost 3, with 13 bases in between. The full variable domain, with the rest looked up from reference TRBV11-2 and TRBJ2-7, is EAGVAQSPRYKIIEKRQSVAFWCNPISGHATLYWYQQILGQGPKLLIQFQNNGVVDDSQLPKDRFSAERLKGVDSTLKIQPAKLEDSAVYLCASSSRKEGYEQYFGPGTRLTVT.

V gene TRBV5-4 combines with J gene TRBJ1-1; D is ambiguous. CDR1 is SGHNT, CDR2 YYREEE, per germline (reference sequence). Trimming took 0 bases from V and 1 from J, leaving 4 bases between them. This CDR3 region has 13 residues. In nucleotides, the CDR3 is TGTGCCAGCAGCTTGGCGCGGAACACTGAAGCTTTCTTT. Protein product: CASSLARNTEAFF.

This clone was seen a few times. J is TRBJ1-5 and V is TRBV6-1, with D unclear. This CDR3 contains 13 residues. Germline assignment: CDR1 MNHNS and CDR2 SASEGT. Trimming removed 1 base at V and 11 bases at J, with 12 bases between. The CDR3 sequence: CASSEGPLRAQHF. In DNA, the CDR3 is TGTGCCAGCAGTGAAGGTCCACTGAGGGCCCAGCATTTT.